This passage covers 29 T cell receptor beta chains from one sample sequenced in a study of circulating and synovial CD4+ cells in juvenile arthritis. Generated by immunoSEQ multiplex PCR, the TCRdb table keeps only in-frame clones and is missing some. The table lists fewer than 35,000 clones, nearly 97% of them singletons. The sequenced sample was CD4+ T cells from blood. These receptors all stem from a human donor with juvenile idiopathic arthritis.

The genes are TRBV29-1 and TRBJ1-1; TRBD1 is a possible D gene (5 bases). Trimming shortened V by 0 bases and J by 10 bases, and 9 bases separated the two germline ends. The CDR3 runs 11 residues. Germline V gene data show CDR1 as SQVTM and CDR2 as ANQGSEA. CDR3 in amino acids: CSVEDRQRAFF. The CDR3 DNA reads as TGCAGCGTTGAAGATCGACAGAGAGCTTTCTTT.

This clone was observed a few times. This chain links TRBV19 with TRBJ2-1; TRBD1 matches at 9 bases. Per the germline V gene, CDR1 is LNHDA and CDR2 is SQIVND (reference sequence). V lost 9 bases, J lost 0 bases, and 9 bases stayed unmatched. The CDR3 is made up of 16 amino acids. The CDR3 region has the DNA TGTGCCAGGACCCCGACAGGGGGTCTCTCCTACAATGAGCAGTTCTTC. Its protein is CARTPTGGLSYNEQFF.

The chain recombines TRBV15 with TRBJ1-1, with 7 bases identical to TRBD1. The germline V gene encodes CDR1 LNHNV and CDR2 YYDKDF (reference sequence). CDR3 size: 14 residues. V lost 1 base to trimming and J lost 1 base; unmatched junction nucleotides: 0. Here the CDR3 DNA reads TGTGCCACCAGCAGAGGACAGGGGAACACTGAAGCTTTCTTT. This codes for CATSRGQGNTEAFF.

The sample holds one count of this clone. The rearrangement joins TRBV7-9 to TRBJ2-1; 14 positions agree with TRBD2. The CDR3 runs 17 residues. The germline V gene encodes CDR1 SEHNR and CDR2 FQNEAQ (reference sequence). The ends lost 5 bases at V and 6 bases at J; junction bases unmatched: 9. This chain's CDR3 is CASSKPGLAGVSNEQFF. CDR3 sequence (DNA): TGTGCCAGCAGCAAGCCGGGACTAGCGGGAGTTTCCAATGAGCAGTTCTTC.

V and J are TRBV18 and TRBJ2-7; 7 nucleotides match TRBD1. The ends lost 6 bases at V and 0 bases at J; junction bases unmatched: 5. Germline CDR1 and CDR2: KGHSH and LQKENI. The length of the CDR3 is 14 residues. The chain's CDR3 is CASSPGTASYEQYF. CDR3 DNA: TGTGCCAGCTCGCCCGGGACAGCCTCCTACGAGCAGTACTTC.

This clone has just one count. The chain combines TRBV15 with TRBJ2-3; 11 bases agree with TRBD1. CDR1 and CDR2 (germline): LNHNV, YYDKDF (reference sequence). The CDR3 is made up of 14 amino acids. The ends lost 3 bases at V and 8 bases at J; junction bases unmatched: 4. This CDR3 is CATSSPGTGGTQYF. The DNA of the CDR3 is TGTGCCACCAGCAGTCCCGGGACAGGGGGTACGCAGTATTTT.

The rearrangement joins TRBV5-4 to TRBJ2-6; 9 bases align to TRBD1. Germline V gene lookup returns CDR1 SGHNT and CDR2 YYREEE (reference sequence). The CDR3 is 17 residues long. V gave up 4 bases and J gave up 9 bases; unmatched junction bases: 14. CDR3 residues: CASSLDRGGRLVNVLTF. The CDR3 DNA sequence: TGTGCCAGCAGCCTAGACAGGGGGGGCCGTCTGGTCAACGTCCTGACTTTC.

J is TRBJ2-7 and V is TRBV19; D possibly corresponds to TRBD2 (5 bases). The V end was cut by 0 bases, the J end by 2 bases, with 11 bases between. The CDR3 is 15 amino acids. The germline V gene has CDR1 LNHDA and CDR2 SQIVND (reference sequence). For the CDR3, the DNA is TGTGCCAGTAGTATAGATGGGAGAACAACCTACGAGCAGTACTTC. Translating gives CASSIDGRTTYEQYF.

A few counts support this clone. This chain links TRBV28 with TRBJ1-1, with a tentative D call TRBD1 (5 bases). Trimming took 3 bases from V and 7 from J, leaving 18 bases between them. Germline values: CDR1 MDHEN, CDR2 SYDVKM. This CDR3 contains 15 residues. The chain's CDR3 is CASSFILGRQFEAFF. The DNA of the CDR3 is TGTGCCAGCAGTTTTATCCTCGGCAGACAGTTTGAAGCTTTCTTT.

The rearrangement joins TRBV7-9 to TRBJ1-2; TRBD1 matches 9 bases. Unmatched junction bases numbered 2, after V lost 4 bases and J lost 5 bases. CDR3 length equals 13 residues. CDR1 is SEHNR, CDR2 FQNEAQ, per germline (reference sequence). CDR3 bases: TGTGCCAGCAGCTCGGACAGGGGATATGGCTACACCTTC. Translating gives CASSSDRGYGYTF.

This rearrangement joins TRBV5-1 to TRBJ2-1; D is uncertain. The germline V and J ends were trimmed by 2 bases and 4 bases, with 7 bases remaining between them. The CDR3 contains 13 residues. The germline CDR1 and CDR2 sequences are SGHRS and YFSETQ. This CDR3 is CASSFERYNEQFF. The CDR3 DNA reads TGCGCCAGCAGCTTTGAGCGTTACAATGAGCAGTTCTTC.

CDR3 region: CASSSLRGVTGELFF. CDR3 in DNA: TGTGCCAGCAGCTCACTGCGGGGGGTCACCGGGGAGCTGTTTTTT. The chain recombines TRBV11-2 with TRBJ2-2, with 8 bases that match TRBD2. This CDR3 spans 15 amino acids. The V gene end was trimmed by 4 bases and the J gene end by 4 bases; junction bases not matched to a gene: 5. The germline CDR1 and CDR2 sequences are SGHAT and FQNNGV.

The chain joins TRBV9 to TRBJ1-3, with 7 nucleotides matching TRBD1. Germline-derived CDR1 and CDR2 are SGDLS and YYNGEE. CDR3 length: 16 residues. V gave up 2 bases and J gave up 0 bases; unmatched junction bases: 5. The CDR3, as DNA: TGTGCCAGCAGCGTTTCTACAGGGGTCTCTGGAAACACCATATATTTT. It encodes CASSVSTGVSGNTIYF. Full variable domain (missing parts from reference TRBV9 and TRBJ1-3): DSGVTQTPKHLITATGQRVTLRCSPRSGDLSVYWYQQSLDQGLQFLIQYYNGEERAKGNILERFSAQQFPDLHSELNLSSLELGDSALYFCASSVSTGVSGNTIYFGEGSWLTVV.

The V gene is TRBV5-4, the J gene TRBJ1-3; D is ambiguous. Looked up from germline, CDR1 is SGHNT and CDR2 is YYREEE (reference sequence). V was cut by 4 bases and J by 4 bases, with 12 bases left in between. This CDR3 is 14 amino acids long. CDR3: CASSLKPGGNTIYF. CDR3 nucleotides: TGTGCCAGCAGCCTGAAGCCCGGGGGAAACACCATATATTTT.

The chain has TRBV28 and TRBJ2-3, with D perhaps TRBD2 (6 bases). This CDR3 region has 15 residues. The V gene lost 2 bases and the J gene lost 4 bases, with 13 bases spanning the gap. Germline V gene sequence: CDR1 MDHEN, CDR2 SYDVKM. In DNA, the CDR3 is TGTGCCAGCAGTTTAGCGGGGACGGGGGCAGATACGCAGTATTTT. This encodes CASSLAGTGADTQYF.

CDR3 nucleotide sequence: TGTGCCAGCAGCTTAGCCGCGGGGATTACCTACGAGCAGTACTTC. It is translated as CASSLAAGITYEQYF. This chain connects TRBV7-9 to TRBJ2-7; a possible D gene is TRBD2 (6 bases). V was clipped by 0 bases and J by 2 bases, with 11 bases between them. Germline values: CDR1 SEHNR, CDR2 FQNEAQ (reference sequence). CDR3 length: 15 amino acids.

The gene calls are TRBV5-6 and TRBJ2-1; TRBD2 agrees at 7 bases. In germline, CDR1 is SGHDT, CDR2 YYEEEE. Germline trimming cut 4 bases from V and 8 bases from J; bases unmatched to any gene: 12. The CDR3 runs to 15 residues. CDR3 residues: CASSLPGGSRYEQFF. As DNA, the CDR3 is TGTGCCAGCAGCCTCCCGGGCGGGAGTCGATATGAGCAGTTCTTC. Full variable domain (outside the CDR3, taken from reference TRBV5-6 and TRBJ2-1): DAGVTQSPTHLIKTRGQQVTLRCSPKSGHDTVSWYQQALGQGPQFIFQYYEEEERQRGNFPDRFSGHQFPNYSSELNVNALLLGDSALYLCASSLPGGSRYEQFFGPGTRLTVL.

The chain couples TRBV5-1 to TRBJ2-3; D remains unclear. The ends were cut back, 3 bases at V and 0 bases at J, with 17 bases in the middle. The germline V gene encodes CDR1 SGHRS and CDR2 YFSETQ. The CDR3 extends over 17 amino acids. CDR3 in amino acids: CASSSTPTGSSTDTQYF. CDR3 coding DNA: TGCGCCAGCAGCTCGACCCCGACCGGGTCTAGCACAGATACGCAGTATTTT.

The rearrangement joins TRBV10-3 to TRBJ2-5, with 10 bases aligning to TRBD2. The CDR3 sequence is 15 residues long. V lost 10 bases, J lost 1 base, and 9 bases stayed unmatched. Germline V gene data show CDR1 as ENHRY and CDR2 as SYGVKD. CDR3 in DNA: TGTGCCACCGCAACCGAGCGGGAGGGCCAAGAGACCCAGTACTTC. As protein: CATATEREGQETQYF.

The V and J genes are TRBV30 and TRBJ1-4; the match to TRBD1 covers 8 bases. This CDR3 contains 14 residues. V lost 3 bases to trimming and J lost 2 bases; unmatched junction nucleotides: 2. Germline V gene data show CDR1 as GTSNPN and CDR2 as SVGIG (reference sequence). The CDR3 sequence is CAWRRQGTNEKLFF. The DNA for the CDR3 is TGTGCCTGGAGAAGACAGGGGACTAATGAAAAACTGTTTTTT.

The genes are TRBV28 and TRBJ1-2, with D uncertain. The CDR3 is made up of 15 amino acids. With 6 bases removed from V and 6 bases from J, the gap between germline ends came to 20 bases. Germline-derived CDR1 and CDR2 are MDHEN and SYDVKM. CDR3 nucleotides: TGTGCCAGCAGCAAATCAAGGAGGCGGGCCCATGGCTACACCTTC. This sequence encodes CASSKSRRRAHGYTF.

V gene TRBV18 combines with J gene TRBJ2-1; tentative D call: TRBD2 (5 bases). Germline V lookup: CDR1 KGHSH, CDR2 LQKENI. Trimming shortened V by 6 bases and J by 7 bases, and 16 bases separated the two germline ends. The CDR3 extends over 14 amino acids. CDR3 DNA: TGTGCCAGCTCGGGAAGGGAGTCGGGGAATGAGCAGTTCTTC. Its translation: CASSGRESGNEQFF.

This chain uses TRBV11-2 with TRBJ1-4; a possible D gene is TRBD1 (6 bases). Trimming stripped 5 bases from V and 7 bases from J, with 14 bases between. The CDR3 contains 14 residues. In germline, CDR1 is SGHAT, CDR2 FQNNGV. The DNA of the CDR3 is TGTGCCAGCAGCCCCGGGACAAAAACTGAAAAACTGTTTTTT. It specifies CASSPGTKTEKLFF.

The chain couples TRBV28 to TRBJ2-3; tentatively, D is TRBD1 (6 bases). The V and J ends lost 4 bases and 9 bases respectively, with 11 bases between them. The CDR3 contains 12 residues. The germline gives CDR1 MDHEN, CDR2 SYDVKM. CDR3 residues: CASSWGHQTQYF. CDR3 DNA: TGTGCCAGCAGTTGGGGACACCAAACGCAGTATTTT.

The CDR3 DNA is TGTGCCAGCAGTGAAGGGCTCGGGGTGGGTCAGCCCCAGCATTTT. Protein: CASSEGLGVGQPQHF. The chain uses TRBV6-1 and TRBJ1-5; D gene ambiguous. Germline V gene sequence: CDR1 MNHNS, CDR2 SASEGT. This CDR3 contains 15 residues. V dropped 1 base and J dropped 6 bases, with 13 bases sitting between them.

The V gene is TRBV19, the J gene TRBJ2-3; TRBD2 aligns across 7 bases. The CDR3 spans 14 residues. Germline CDR1 LNHDA, CDR2 SQIVND (reference sequence). The J segment lost 1 base and the V segment lost 5 bases, leaving 3 bases of the junction unmatched. CDR3 in DNA: TGTGCCAGTAGTTCCGCGGGGGGCACAGATACGCAGTATTTT. This codes for CASSSAGGTDTQYF.

The chain recombines TRBV5-4 with TRBJ2-3; D ambiguous. Trimming removed 1 base from V and 4 bases from J, with 13 bases in between. The CDR3 contains 15 residues. CDR1 and CDR2 (germline): SGHNT, YYREEE (reference sequence). The CDR3 spells CASSLLGVPPDTQYF. The CDR3 nucleotides read TGTGCCAGCAGCTTGTTGGGCGTCCCACCAGATACGCAGTATTTT.

This clone was seen only once. The rearrangement links TRBV4-2 to TRBJ1-5; 12 nucleotides agree with TRBD1. Germline-derived CDR1 and CDR2 are LGHNA and YNFKEQ. J lost 6 bases, V lost 1 base, and 4 bases had no gene match. The CDR3 contains 16 residues. CDR3: CASSQAGTGGSQPQHF. Written as DNA, the CDR3 is TGTGCCAGCAGCCAAGCTGGGACAGGGGGCAGTCAGCCCCAGCATTTT.

V is TRBV5-1 and J is TRBJ1-3, with a possible D match to TRBD1 (5 bases). Trimming removed 4 bases at V and 8 bases at J, with 16 bases between. This CDR3 has 14 residues. Germline V gene sequence: CDR1 SGHRS, CDR2 YFSETQ. The chain's CDR3 is CASSPTWGGDTIYF. As DNA, the CDR3 is TGCGCCAGCAGCCCAACGTGGGGAGGGGACACCATATATTTT.